A single sample is the source of the 9 T cell receptor beta chains below, sequenced in a study of OX40 agonist ivuxolimab in advanced cancers. Sequenced by immunoSEQ multiplex PCR; TCRdb stores in-frame clones only, minus some. The profile covers approximately 82,000 clones, with over 75% appearing a single time and 1.5% to 2.5% taken by the ten largest. The sequencing here drew on CD4+ or CD8+ T cells sorted from blood, taken in a trial of the OX40 agonist ivuxolimab. The source of these receptors is an adult with an advanced solid tumor such as melanoma, head and neck, liver or kidney cancer.

The chain employs TRBV27 and TRBJ2-5, with D perhaps matching TRBD1 (6 bases). The CDR3 extends over 14 amino acids. Germline-derived CDR1 and CDR2 are MNHEY and SMNVEV (reference sequence). The V end was cut by 8 bases, the J end by 5 bases, with 18 bases between. CDR3 protein: CASQPQGETETQYF. As DNA, the CDR3 is TGTGCCAGCCAACCACAGGGTGAGACGGAGACCCAGTACTTC.

This clone was seen a few times. The genes are TRBV28 and TRBJ1-2, with TRBD1 matching 7 bases. Germline values: CDR1 MDHEN, CDR2 SYDVKM. The CDR3 sequence is 12 residues long. The trim removed 6 bases at V and 9 bases at J, leaving 7 bases unmatched. This CDR3 is CASRQTGSRYTF. As DNA, the CDR3 is TGTGCCAGCAGACAGACAGGGTCGCGCTACACCTTC.

This clone has more than one count but fewer than ten. J is TRBJ2-7 and V is TRBV4-1; D may match TRBD1 or TRBD2 (5 bases each). Trimming took 0 bases from V and 6 from J, leaving 30 bases between them. This CDR3 is built from 20 residues. Germline-derived CDR1 and CDR2 are MGHRA and YSYEKL. In DNA form, the CDR3 reads TGCGCCAGCAGCCAAGAAGAGGGGCGTCCATTAGCGAAAGGAGCGTTCGAGCAGTACTTC. Its translation is CASSQEEGRPLAKGAFEQYF.

This clone was recorded a few times. The chain links TRBV10-2 to TRBJ1-5, with D tentatively TRBD1 (5 bases). V gave up 5 bases and J gave up 5 bases, with 16 bases separating them. This CDR3 has 15 residues. Per germline, CDR1 WSHSY and CDR2 SAAADI. The CDR3 sequence is CASSWDRDSYQPQHF. CDR3 nucleotides: TGCGCCAGCAGTTGGGACCGGGACTCATATCAGCCCCAGCATTTT.

V usage is TRBV7-9 and J usage is TRBJ2-3, with D perhaps being TRBD1 or TRBD2 (6 bases each). V gave up 5 bases and J gave up 5 bases, with 17 bases separating them. CDR3 size: 15 residues. Germline values: CDR1 SEHNR, CDR2 FQNEAQ (reference sequence). CDR3 protein: CASSQGSAGQDTQYF. Written as DNA, the CDR3 is TGTGCCAGCAGCCAGGGGTCAGCGGGCCAAGATACGCAGTATTTT.

The chain combines TRBV6-6 with TRBJ1-5; no reliable D call. The CDR3 contains 13 residues. The V end lost 6 bases, the J end lost 1 base, and 7 bases lay between the germline ends. Germline values: CDR1 MNHNY, CDR2 SVGAGI (reference sequence). In DNA form, the CDR3 reads TGTGCCAGCAGCGGACTGAGCAATCAGCCCCAGCATTTT. This codes for CASSGLSNQPQHF.

There are a few counts of this clone. J is TRBJ2-3 and V is TRBV9; D unresolved. Looked up from germline, CDR1 is SGDLS and CDR2 is YYNGEE. V was pared by 3 bases and J by 2 bases, with 13 bases between. This CDR3 contains 15 residues. The CDR3 DNA reads TGTGCCAGCAGCGAGAATATTATCCTCACAGATACGCAGTATTTT. This gives the protein CASSENIILTDTQYF.

The genes are TRBV7-8 and TRBJ2-1, with no clear D. The V and J ends lost 1 base and 5 bases respectively, with 6 bases between them. The germline CDR1 and CDR2 sequences are SGHVS and FQNEAQ. The CDR3 has 13 residues. The CDR3 is CASSLVQNNEQFF. The CDR3, as DNA: TGTGCCAGCAGCTTAGTTCAGAACAATGAGCAGTTCTTC.

This chain connects TRBV7-2 to TRBJ2-4; 8 bases are a match to TRBD2. After removal of 5 bases from V and 8 bases from J, the junction contained 8 bases not matched to a gene. The germline V gene has CDR1 SGHTA and CDR2 FQGNSA. This CDR3 is 14 amino acids long. DNA of the CDR3: TGTGCCAGCAGCCAGTGGACTAGCTCTGACATTCAGTACTTC. This sequence encodes CASSQWTSSDIQYF.